The entry that follows covers one T cell receptor beta chain sequence. There is no known antigen for this receptor. Within one base of it there is no much larger clone, and no base qualities were kept. The data derive from a study of cytomegalovirus exposure and HLA in healthy donors (dated by TCRdb to the late 2010s). Context from the whole study: In an earlier analysis of about 560 of the donors, about 260 Gb of sequence data and 100 million or so unique TCR beta sequences from about 179 million T cells were reported. Roughly 300 gigabases of sequencing data and tens of millions of unique TCR sequences made up an early release that covered approximately 650 HLA-typed donors. The genetic ancestry cluster associated with self-reported Caucasian donors included around 76% of the 300 to 400 genotyped donors. The aim of the study was to test whether cataloging public T cell receptors could identify signatures of past pathogen exposure. Using immunosequencing, the study profiled T cell repertoires from 500 to 800 subjects and related those repertoires to cytomegalovirus serostatus. A separate validation cohort of 100 to 150 different subjects was used in addition to the 666-subject first cohort. To predict cytomegalovirus infection status, the study brought together high-throughput TCR immunosequencing, statistical association of individual TCRs with disease status, and machine learning. In a later analysis, previously published TCR beta repertoires from 550 to 700 donors were re-analyzed and high-resolution HLA genotyping was added so that TCR occurrence patterns could be studied. Rather than using new phenotypic data, the later analysis identified candidate immune exposures from TCR beta sequences and from how often those sequences occurred across donors. To decide whether each TCR beta V gene segment behaved as functional or pseudogenic, an earlier analysis of nearly 600 of the donors relied on high-throughput TCR beta sequencing. Alongside the repertoire data, information on donor age, sex, ethnicity and CMV serostatus was compiled. A later genetic analysis took genome-wide SNP genotypes for about three fifths of the 666 donors and used that subset as a discovery cohort. All discovery cohort repertoires had been generated on a single sequencing platform. HLA typing included class I and class II loci at four-digit resolution. Typing coverage differed by locus: A, B, C, DRB1 and DQB1 were typed in roughly 620-640 donors, DQA1 in 500 to 550, DPA1 in 600 to 610, and DPB1 in just under 490. About 5 DR-DQ haplotypes were handled as single units for association and clustering, since linkage in the cohort was strong. On average, roughly 250,000 unique TCR beta nucleotide sequences were sequenced per donor among roughly 430 genotyped donors of the cohort, with 15% to 20% of those sequences being non-productive.

The cohort was made up of approximately 700 healthy bone marrow donors. Cohort members were all nominally healthy when sampled, although unrecorded immune exposures were likely present. The donor tested CMV seropositive and was one of the 289 seropositive cohort members. Each donor provided a peripheral blood sample, and peripheral blood mononuclear cells were used for TCR beta sequencing. Genomic DNA extraction from the blood cell samples was performed with the Qiagen DNeasy Blood Extraction Kit. The method behind the library was the immunoSEQ multiplex PCR assay. For the multiplex PCR, a mixture combining 60 forward primers for TCR Vbeta segments and 13 reverse primers for TCR Jbeta segments was used. A multiplex PCR assay on genomic DNA amplified the CDR3 region of rearranged TCR beta genes. The Illumina HiSeq System was used to sequence the amplified TCR beta libraries as 87-base-pair reads. On the study's bioinformatics: A later analysis counted approximately 74 million unique TCR beta chains across the 650 to 700 repertoires, and around 9.9 million of these chains were shared by at least two donors. To remove PCR and sequencing errors, raw reads were error-corrected and collapsed into unique sequences using a nearest-neighbor algorithm that merged closely related sequences. To assign V, D and J gene segments, CDR3 sequences were aligned to IMGT reference sequences. For a sequence to be retained, at least a six-nucleotide match to both a V gene segment and a J gene segment was required. A rearrangement counted as productive if the CDR3 had no stop codons and remained in frame with V and J, and every other rearrangement counted as non-productive. CDR3 was defined by IMGT convention, running from the second conserved V-encoded cysteine to the conserved J-encoded phenylalanine. The earlier analysis of around 640 of the donors excluded sequences that lacked an unambiguous match to a single V gene segment. In an earlier analysis of 587 of the donors, V segments were called functional above 56.7% productive rearrangements and were called segregating when the between-donor standard deviation exceeded 5%. To diagnose cytomegalovirus status from the catalog of TCR beta chain sequences, a statistical classification framework was built. In a later analysis, TCR nucleotide sequences were compared against IMGT/GENE-DB human TR gene sequences so that V and J genes could be assigned. A later analysis assigned CDR3 sequences and most-parsimonious VDJ recombination scenarios with the TCRdist pipeline. A later analysis defined each TCR beta chain by its CDR3 amino acid sequence plus V-gene family, and excluded reads lacking a unique V-gene family. To address suspected cross-contamination and a sequencing artifact, a later analysis removed roughly 640 highly shared, low-generation-probability nucleotide sequences. For each public chain, a later analysis derived a clonal expansion index from normalized ranks of inferred template counts within each repertoire. Generation probabilities in a later analysis came from a VDJ recombination model fitted to out-of-frame rearrangements, and those results were checked against IGoR. In a later analysis, hypergeometric tests were used to score TCR-TCR, TCR-HLA and TCR-CMV co-occurrence, with a repertoire-size bias correction applied to TCR pairs. To estimate false discovery rates, a later analysis permuted the HLA or CMV assignments 20 times. In a later analysis, co-occurring TCRs were grouped using DBSCAN, with TCRdist sequence similarity added in when clustering inside HLA-allele-positive subsets. Co-occurrence clustering excluded repertoires with fewer than 30,000 or more than 120,000 public chains, plus five with anomalous nucleotide sharing. What TCRdb holds here is the immuneACCESS table cut down to in-frame rearrangements. Part of the clones is not present; checked against another copy, under half of the missing clones reflect an unresolved V gene, and the others are unexplained. V and J calls and clone size are given by that table; D and trimming were obtained from the DNA. For this sample the table gives over 150,000 clones, of which around 84% were detected only once. About 5.6% of the sample is held by the ten biggest clonotypes.

Compared with germline, V lacks 4 bases and J lacks 5 bases; bases without a gene match: 14. Per the germline V gene (reference sequence), LNHDA is the CDR1 and SQIVND is the CDR2. The CDR3 runs 17 amino acids, cysteine and phenylalanine included. The sequence is cut down to CDR3 DNA, 51 bases in frame from base 1. General findings and caveats noted by the study authors: Specific HLA alleles were associated with over 15,000 TCR beta sequences at a false discovery rate of 0.05 in a later analysis. The only immune exposure information available for the cohort was CMV serostatus. Because counts were too low, 15 or so rarely observed V segments, including chromosome 9 orphons, were excluded from the earlier analysis of about 500 of the donors. A further reported finding was that TCR beta sequences accurately predicted the HLA-A and HLA-B alleles for most subjects in the first cohort. In an earlier analysis of about 540 of the donors, most TCR beta V segments were observed in productive rearrangements about 90% or about 30% of the time, broadly matching IMGT annotations. Strong co-occurrence of HLA alleles, especially DR and DQ, made assigning TCR associations to individual alleles difficult. The sequencing pipeline was judged likely to have produced a cluster of highly shared sequence variants as a technical artifact. Presence/absence analyses assumed roughly uniform sequencing depth across donors, an assumption that may not hold. The cohort was sequenced for TCR beta chains only, and without alpha or paired-chain data the features that could be detected were limited. In a later analysis, HLA-associated TCR beta chains showed more clonal expansion and lower generation probabilities than non-associated chains that were equally common. Correlated functional status among segregating V segments might be attributable to linkage disequilibrium, but an unknown experimental factor could not be ruled out. According to a later analysis, most CMV-associated TCR beta chains appeared to be HLA-restricted, and the HLA associations seemed to be driven largely by CMV exposure. The authors suggested that the approach could potentially be generalized to other disease states and immunological phenotypes. The 87-base-pair reads could not distinguish some IMGT-functional V segments, including TRBV6-2 and TRBV6-3, so those segments were excluded. In a later analysis, TCR association rates were found to vary across HLA loci, with the most associated TCRs seen for DRB1 alleles and the fewest for HLA-C alleles. Because HLA typing was missing for some donors at each locus, association tests included only the typed subset. In vitro tests confirmed that three of the cytomegalovirus-associated TCR beta chains recognize cytomegalovirus antigens. V-gene and J-gene trimming of TCR beta chains was associated with a missense DCLRE1C variant in a later genetic analysis, and the association was replicated in an independent cohort. A later genetic analysis reported fewer N-insertions in productive TCRs among donors in an Asian-associated ancestry cluster than the roughly 720-donor mean. Across donors, most TCR sequences were observed very rarely, whereas some public TCRs were present in many individuals. The study gave a list of over 150 TCR beta chains associated with cytomegalovirus. In a later analysis, several top co-occurrence clusters were reported to appear linked to parvovirus B19, influenza, CMV and Epstein-Barr virus. The classifier was reported to diagnose cytomegalovirus status with high specificity and sensitivity in both the original cohort and the validation cohort.

This TCR was sampled from a woman in her thirties or forties in good health and CMV-seropositive. The sequence joins TRBV19 to TRBJ2-3, and TRBD2 matches 8 of the central bases. Source material: PBMCs. Read as DNA, the sequence is TGTGCCAGTAGTACGGGAGGGGGAGGGGGACTTAAAGATACGCAGTATTTT. It codes for CASSTGGGGGLKDTQYF. Reference TRBV19 and TRBJ2-3 proteins supply the regions before and after the CDR3; the full variable domain is: DGGITQSPKYLFRKEGQNVTLSCEQNLNHDAMYWYRQDPGQGLRLIYYSQIVNDFQKGDIAEGYSVSREKKESFPLTVTSAQKNPTAFYLCASSTGGGGGLKDTQYFGPGTRLTVL.